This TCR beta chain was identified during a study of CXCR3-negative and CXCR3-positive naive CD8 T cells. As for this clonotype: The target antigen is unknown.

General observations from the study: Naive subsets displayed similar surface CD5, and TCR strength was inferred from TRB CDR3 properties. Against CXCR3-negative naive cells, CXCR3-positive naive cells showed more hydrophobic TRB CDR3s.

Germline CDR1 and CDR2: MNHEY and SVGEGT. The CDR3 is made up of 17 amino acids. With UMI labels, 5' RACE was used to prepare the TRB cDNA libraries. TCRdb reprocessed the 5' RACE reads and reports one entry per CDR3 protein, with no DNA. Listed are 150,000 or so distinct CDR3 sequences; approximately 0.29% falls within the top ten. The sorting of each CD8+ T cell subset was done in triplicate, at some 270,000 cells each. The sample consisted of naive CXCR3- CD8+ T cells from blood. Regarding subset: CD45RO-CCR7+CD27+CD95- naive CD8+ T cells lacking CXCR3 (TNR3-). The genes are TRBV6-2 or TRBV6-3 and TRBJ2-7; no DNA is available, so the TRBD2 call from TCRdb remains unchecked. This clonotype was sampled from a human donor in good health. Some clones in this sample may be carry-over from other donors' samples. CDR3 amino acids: CASSNLPRLAGMYEQYF.